The rows below give T cell receptor beta chains drawn from one sample of a study of cytomegalovirus exposure and HLA in healthy donors. Method: immunoSEQ multiplex PCR; TCRdb's copy keeps in-frame clones and lacks some. The sample carries around 150,000 clones, 80% recorded once. Sample: PBMCs. The receptors stem from a man aged 30-40 years in good health and CMV-seronegative. The CDR3 runs from the conserved cysteine through the conserved F or W. A D gene is named only where the DNA matches it firmly. Not all rows give a size; the values are once, few, many and, for expanded clones, a class.

V: TRBV5-4
size: -
J: TRBJ2-2
D: TRBD1
DNA: TGTGCCAGCAGCTATGGGACAGGGGGTGGCACCGGGGAGCTGTTTTTT
CDR3: CASSYGTGGGTGELFF

V: TRBV10-3
size: -
J: TRBJ2-5
D: TRBD1
DNA: TGTGCCATCAGTGTACAGGGGAAAGAGACCCAGTACTTC
CDR3: CAISVQGKETQYF

V: TRBV2
size: -
J: TRBJ2-1
D: -
DNA: TGTGCCAGCAGTGAGGAGTCTAGCTTACTTATAGAGCAGTTCTTC
CDR3: CASSEESSLLIEQFF

V: TRBV2
size: -
J: TRBJ1-4
D: -
DNA: TGTGCCAGCAGTGAACTACCCTACGGGGGGACTAATGAAAAACTGTTTTTT
CDR3: CASSELPYGGTNEKLFF

V: TRBV5-4
size: -
J: TRBJ2-7
D: -
DNA: TGTGCCAGCTCGAGGGAGTACGAGCAGTACTTC
CDR3: CASSREYEQYF

V: TRBV6-1
size: -
J: TRBJ1-5
D: -
DNA: TGTGCCAGCAGTGAGATCGGACAGAACAATCAGCCCCAGCATTTT
CDR3: CASSEIGQNNQPQHF

V: TRBV6-5
size: -
J: TRBJ1-2
D: TRBD1
DNA: TGTGCCAGCAGCGACAGGGGGCATGGCTACACCTTC
CDR3: CASSDRGHGYTF

V: TRBV30
size: -
J: TRBJ2-1
D: TRBD2
DNA: TGTGCCTGGAGTTTCGGACTAGCGGGAGGGAACAATGAGCAGTTCTTC
CDR3: CAWSFGLAGGNNEQFF

V: TRBV2
size: few
J: TRBJ1-5
D: TRBD1
DNA: TGTGCCAGCAGTTCCGGGACAGGGTCGTCCCAGCATTTT
CDR3: CASSSGTGSSQHF

V: TRBV7-8
size: -
J: TRBJ1-2
D: TRBD1
DNA: TGTGCCAGCAGCCCTGACAGGGACTATGGCTACACCTTC
CDR3: CASSPDRDYGYTF

V: TRBV6-5
size: once
J: TRBJ2-5
D: -
DNA: TGTGCCAGCAGTCGAAGCGGGTGGGAAGAGACCCAGTACTTC
CDR3: CASSRSGWEETQYF

V: TRBV28
size: -
J: TRBJ2-1
D: TRBD2
DNA: TGTGCCAGCAGCACTAGCGGGATGCTGAATGAGCAGTTCTTC
CDR3: CASSTSGMLNEQFF

V: TRBV7-2
size: -
J: TRBJ2-5
D: -
DNA: TGTGCCAGCAGCTGGGGCCCTGCCGGGGAGACCCAGTACTTC
CDR3: CASSWGPAGETQYF